What follows describes a single T cell receptor (beta chain). The antigen remains unidentified. In germline, CDR1 is LGHNA, CDR2 YSLEER. The germline V and J ends were trimmed by 0 bases and 3 bases, with 17 bases remaining between them. The CDR3 is 17 amino acids. Donors were healthy Caucasian individuals from Russia aged roughly 6 to 90. The sample comes from a study of blood T cells in healthy people across ages. Study-wide results and limits: It was not known whether donors were CMV positive (a possible confounder of expanded clonotype changes).

The authors ran a second PCR of about 7 to 11 cycles using a sample-barcoded 5' primer and a J-beta primer mix. Every cDNA molecule carried a tag from a template-switch adaptor bearing 12 random nucleotides. Each CDR3 protein gets one entry after TCRdb re-called the 5' RACE reads with MiXCR. Here the sample spans 700,000 or so distinct CDR3 sequences, 35% to 50% being singletons. This TCR was recovered from a man older than 75 in good health. V and J are TRBV4-3 and TRBJ1-2, with no clear D. Material for sequencing was blood. CDR3 DNA sequence: TGCGCCAGCAGCCAAGATTTGATGGGAGACCGCTACTATGGCTACACCTTC. Amino acid sequence: CASSQDLMGDRYYGYTF.